This T cell receptor beta chain was captured by sequencing in a study of beta chain features in type 1 diabetes. Study findings and constraints: TCRB CDR3s from Type 1 diabetes patients were moderately but significantly shorter in all four CD4+ subsets. Researchers caution that PCR might favor shorter templates, equally among patients and controls. A definitive answer on HLA type influencing TCRB rearrangement was not reached here. Patients showed naive, central memory and Treg TCRB repertoires that appeared more similar than those of healthy donors.

Turning to this clone: Antigen unknown.

As every portion of the isolated RNA was reverse transcribed, the sequencing read expressed TCRB transcripts. Libraries were prepared by immunoSEQ multiplex PCR; TCRdb keeps only in-frame clonotypes and omits some of them. The table shows around 280,000 clones, with about 15% occurring only once. The length of the CDR3 is 16 residues. CDR1 MNHEY and CDR2 SMNVEV come from the germline V gene (reference sequence). The junction had 7 bases not matched to a gene; V was cut back by 5 bases and J by 6 bases. Sorted cells reached over 95% purity in every population. The sample taken for sequencing was naive CD4+ T cells from blood. The V call is TRBV27, the J call TRBJ2-3; 14 bases are a match to TRBD2. The sequence was obtained from a man between 18 and 35 years old with type 1 diabetes. In nucleotides, the CDR3 is TGTGCCAGCAGTCCGGGACTAGCGGGAGTAAGGGATACGCAGTATTTT. It yields the protein CASSPGLAGVRDTQYF.